The T cell receptor beta chain under discussion was sequenced for a study of shared clonotypes between healthy human individuals. Whole-study context: The donors, two women and three men, were aged 18 to 49.

Investigators divided CD4+ cells into CD45RA+ naive and CD45RA-negative memory subsets. The V gene's germline CDR1 is LNHDA and CDR2 SQIVND (reference sequence). The CDR3 consists of 13 residues. J was trimmed by 10 bases and V by 7 bases; bases with no gene match: 7. Sequencing was performed with immunoSEQ multiplex PCR; in TCRdb, only in-frame clones are kept and a portion is missing. The table includes more than 2 million clones, roughly 95% detected once. Sequenced material: naive CD4+ T cells sorted from blood. Subset here: CD45RA+ positively selected. The chain links TRBV19 to TRBJ1-6, with 7 bases that match TRBD1. This receptor was identified in a man younger than 30 in good health. The CDR3 protein is CASTGGRGSPLHF. The DNA for the CDR3 is TGTGCCAGTACAGGGGGAAGGGGGTCACCCCTCCACTTT.